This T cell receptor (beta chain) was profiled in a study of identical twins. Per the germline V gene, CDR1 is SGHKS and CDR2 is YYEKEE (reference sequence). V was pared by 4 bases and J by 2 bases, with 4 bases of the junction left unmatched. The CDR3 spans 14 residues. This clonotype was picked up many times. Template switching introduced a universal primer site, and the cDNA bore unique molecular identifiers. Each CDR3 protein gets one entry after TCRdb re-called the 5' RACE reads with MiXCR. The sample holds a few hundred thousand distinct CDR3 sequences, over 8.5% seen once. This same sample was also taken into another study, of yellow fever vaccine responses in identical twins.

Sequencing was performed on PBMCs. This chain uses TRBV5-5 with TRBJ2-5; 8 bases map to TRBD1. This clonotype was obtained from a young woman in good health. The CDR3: CASSGTGGQETQYF. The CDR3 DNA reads TGTGCCAGCAGCGGTACAGGGGGGCAAGAGACCCAGTACTTC.